These 32 T cell receptor beta chains were all obtained from the same sample, sequenced in a study of blood T cells in healthy people across ages. With a J-beta primer mix and a sample-barcoded 5' primer, a second PCR ran about 7 to 11 cycles. TCRdb recomputed calls from the 5' RACE reads with MiXCR, one row per CDR3 protein. The sample carries 790,000 or so distinct CDR3 sequences, 46% recorded once. The specimen was blood. These TCRs come from a man aged 80 or over in good health.

This rearrangement joins TRBV20-1 to TRBJ2-7; D is uncertain. CDR3 length: 13 amino acids. Germline V CDR1 and CDR2: DFQATT, SNEGSKA (reference sequence). V lost 3 bases to trimming and J lost 3 bases, with 12 bases between them. CDR3 in amino acids: CSARAGSNYEQYF. In nucleotides, the CDR3 is TGCAGTGCTAGGGCTGGGTCCAACTACGAGCAGTACTTC.

Note on this clonotype: A much larger clonotype is one base distant, so this may be a read error. The chain employs TRBV4-2 and TRBJ2-1; 7 bases line up with TRBD2. The J call is doubtful: the DNA matches TRBJ2-7 better. Germline loops: CDR1 LGHNA, CDR2 YNFKEQ. This CDR3 comprises 16 residues. The CDR3 loop reads CASSQDRSGDYNEQYF. The CDR3, as DNA: TGTGCCAGCAGCCAAGATAGGAGCGGGGACTACAATGAGCAGTACTTC.

The chain carries TRBV20-1 and TRBJ2-3; tentatively, D is TRBD1 (6 bases). CDR1 and CDR2 (germline): DFQATT, SNEGSKA (reference sequence). V shed 1 base and J shed 3 bases, with 26 bases lying between them. This CDR3 comprises 19 residues. CDR3 amino acids: CSARAYQGFIMRGTDTQYF. The CDR3 DNA is TGCAGTGCTAGAGCGTACCAGGGGTTTATTATGAGGGGGACAGATACGCAGTATTTT.

V and J are TRBV12-3 or TRBV12-4 and TRBJ2-2, with D possibly matching TRBD2 (7 bases). V lost 1 base, J lost 9 bases, and 18 bases lay in between. The length of the CDR3 is 16 residues. This CDR3 is CASSLGPLRGARELFF. The DNA for the CDR3 is TGTGCCAGCAGTTTAGGTCCACTCCGGGGGGCTCGGGAGCTGTTTTTT.

This clonotype has a handful of counts. The chain couples TRBV12-3 or TRBV12-4 to TRBJ1-1; D remains unclear. The V end lost 8 bases, the J end lost 2 bases, and 15 bases lay between the germline ends. The CDR3 runs to 14 residues. CDR3 amino acids: CASCTSAVNTEAFF. In nucleotides, the CDR3 is TGTGCCAGCTGTACCAGCGCCGTAAACACTGAAGCTTTCTTT.

V gene TRBV20-1 combines with J gene TRBJ2-1; tentative D call: TRBD1 (6 bases). Germline V gene sequence: CDR1 DFQATT, CDR2 SNEGSKA (reference sequence). There are 16 residues in the CDR3. V was cut by 3 bases and J by 7 bases, with 22 bases left in between. CDR3 nucleotide sequence: TGCAGTGCTAGCCACAAAGGGGGAGACTTAAGTAATGAGCAGTTCTTC. This translates into CSASHKGGDLSNEQFF.

V is TRBV29-1 and J is TRBJ1-2, with D perhaps TRBD1 (6 bases). Deletions cut 8 bases from V and 0 bases from J, with 10 bases between. The CDR3 covers 12 residues. Germline CDR1 reads SQVTM; CDR2 reads ANQGSEA. CDR3 sequence: CSFGGTNYGYTF. CDR3 sequence (DNA): TGCAGCTTCGGGGGCACTAACTATGGCTACACCTTC.

In its sample, this clonotype was seen a few times. V is TRBV5-1 and J is TRBJ2-4, with 7 bases aligning to TRBD2. V gave up 0 bases and J gave up 2 bases; unmatched junction bases: 14. CDR1 SGHRS and CDR2 YFSETQ come from the germline V gene. The CDR3 totals 19 residues. The DNA for the CDR3 is TGCGCCAGCAGCTTGGTGGGAGGGCCGTTAGACGGGACCAAAAACATTCAGTACTTC. It translates to CASSLVGGPLDGTKNIQYF. Full variable domain (outside the CDR3, taken from reference TRBV5-1 and TRBJ2-4): KAGVTQTPRYLIKTRGQQVTLSCSPISGHRSVSWYQQTPGQGLQFLFEYFSETQRNKGNFPGRFSGRQFSNSRSEMNVSTLELGDSALYLCASSLVGGPLDGTKNIQYFGAGTRLSVL.

The sample holds one count of this clonotype. The chain recombines TRBV11-2 with TRBJ1-1; D perhaps matches TRBD1 (6 bases). The CDR3 spans 13 residues. The germline V and J ends were trimmed by 5 bases and 5 bases, with 12 bases remaining between them. From germline, CDR1 is SGHAT and CDR2 FQNNGV. CDR3 in DNA: TGTGCCAGCAGCCGAGGGGGGGTAACTGAAGCTTTCTTT. This gives the protein CASSRGGVTEAFF.

This clonotype was observed a few times. The V call is TRBV20-1, the J call TRBJ2-3; 9 bases fit TRBD2. The length of the CDR3 is 17 residues. Germline V CDR1 and CDR2: DFQATT, SNEGSKA (reference sequence). The ends lost 0 bases at V and 2 bases at J; junction bases unmatched: 9. In DNA, the CDR3 is TGCAGTGCTAGAGATGTGACTAGCGGATCGAACACAGATACGCAGTATTTT. Translation gives CSARDVTSGSNTDTQYF.

The genes are TRBV24-1 and TRBJ2-6; weak D call: TRBD1 (6 bases). The CDR3 covers 16 residues. V lost 5 bases and J lost 3, with 13 bases in between. From germline, CDR1 is KGHDR and CDR2 SFDVKD. The CDR3 here is CATSAGTGNGANVLTF. The CDR3, as DNA: TGTGCCACCAGTGCCGGAACAGGGAATGGGGCCAACGTCCTGACTTTC.

This clonotype was counted a few times. The chain employs TRBV29-1 and TRBJ2-7; 11 bases agree with TRBD1. Trimming removed 3 bases from V and 3 bases from J; junction bases left unmatched: 7. CDR1 and CDR2 from the germline V gene are SQVTM and ANQGSEA. The CDR3 sequence is 15 residues long. CDR3 in amino acids: CSVERLDRGHYEQYF. CDR3 nucleotide sequence: TGCAGCGTTGAGAGATTGGACAGGGGGCACTACGAGCAGTACTTC.

The gene calls are TRBV12-3 or TRBV12-4 and TRBJ2-1; D is possibly TRBD1 or TRBD2 (5 bases each). Trimming pared 5 bases from V and 6 bases from J, leaving 11 bases between. The length of the CDR3 is 13 residues. CDR3: CASSRRDLNEQFF. The CDR3 nucleotides read TGTGCCAGCAGTCGCCGGGACCTCAATGAGCAGTTCTTC.

The chain uses TRBV29-1 and TRBJ2-7; D is possibly TRBD1 (5 bases). This CDR3 region has 13 residues. Germline V lookup: CDR1 SQVTM, CDR2 ANQGSEA. The V and J ends lost 3 bases and 5 bases respectively, with 14 bases between them. The CDR3 loop is CSVDSQGRNEQYF. The CDR3 DNA reads TGCAGCGTTGATAGTCAGGGTCGTAACGAGCAGTACTTC.

The chain couples TRBV7-2 to TRBJ2-1; 12 bases are a match to TRBD1. V was clipped by 4 bases and J by 10 bases; unmatched bases: 11. Per germline, CDR1 SGHTA and CDR2 FQGNSA. CDR3 length equals 16 residues. The chain's CDR3 is CASSSSPGQGAGEQFF. CDR3 sequence (DNA): TGTGCCAGCAGCTCCTCACCGGGACAGGGGGCAGGAGAGCAGTTCTTC. The whole variable domain, filled in from reference TRBV7-2 and TRBJ2-1, reads GAGVSQSPSNKVTEKGKDVELRCDPISGHTALYWYRQSLGQGLEFLIYFQGNSAPDKSGLPSDRFSAERTGGSVSTLTIQRTQQEDSAVYLCASSSSPGQGAGEQFFGPGTRLTVL.

The chain carries TRBV4-1 and TRBJ2-7; D not resolved. The J call could be wrong; TRBJ2-5 is a better fit for the DNA end. This CDR3 spans 14 amino acids. CDR1 and CDR2 from the germline V gene are MGHRA and YSYEKL. This CDR3 reads CASSQDPRSRTQYF. The CDR3 coding sequence is TGCGCCAGCAGCCAAGATCCTCGGTCACGGACCCAGTACTTC.

There are a few counts of this clonotype. The V gene is TRBV3-1, the J gene TRBJ2-1; possible D gene TRBD1, 5 bases. Germline V gene data show CDR1 as LGHDT and CDR2 as YNNKEL (reference sequence). The CDR3 length is 16 residues. Trimming removed 4 bases from V and 0 bases from J, with 13 bases in between. The CDR3: CASSPVSQGSYNEQFF. The CDR3 DNA reads as TGTGCCAGCAGCCCAGTTTCTCAGGGCTCCTACAATGAGCAGTTCTTC.

This sequence joins TRBV5-1 and TRBJ2-1; TRBD2 matches at 10 bases. After removal of 4 bases from V and 4 bases from J, the junction contained 5 bases not matched to a gene. Germline V CDR1 and CDR2: SGHRS, YFSETQ. The CDR3 runs to 15 residues. CDR3 sequence reads: CASSATSGKYNEQFF. Written as DNA, the CDR3 is TGCGCCAGCAGCGCAACTAGCGGGAAATACAATGAGCAGTTCTTC.

The rearrangement joins TRBV11-3 to TRBJ2-3, with a possible D match to TRBD2 (6 bases). Germline-derived CDR1 and CDR2 are SGHNT and YENEEA. V was clipped by 1 base and J by 4 bases, with 18 bases between them. This CDR3 comprises 17 residues. CDR3 loop: CASSLGVTGEDSDTQYF. Here the CDR3 DNA reads TGTGCCAGCAGCTTAGGGGTAACGGGAGAGGATTCAGATACGCAGTATTTT.

This chain joins TRBV7-2 and TRBJ1-6; D is possibly TRBD1 (5 bases). V was clipped by 5 bases and J by 4 bases, with 9 bases between them. The CDR3 has 14 amino acids. Germline V gene lookup returns CDR1 SGHTA and CDR2 FQGNSA. The CDR3 here is CASSPTVYNSPLHF. DNA of the CDR3: TGTGCCAGCAGCCCGACAGTATATAATTCACCCCTCCACTTT.

This clonotype was seen a handful of times. V usage is TRBV20-1 and J usage is TRBJ2-5; TRBD2 aligns across 14 bases. V lost 5 bases and J lost 4; bases outside the gene matches: 6. Germline V gene data show CDR1 as DFQATT and CDR2 as SNEGSKA (reference sequence). The CDR3 contains 15 residues. CDR3 protein: CSAGGTSGSPETQYF. DNA for the CDR3: TGCAGTGCTGGGGGGACTAGCGGGAGCCCAGAGACCCAGTACTTC.

V usage is TRBV30 and J usage is TRBJ2-7, with D perhaps matching TRBD1 or TRBD2 (5 bases each). The CDR3 is made up of 13 amino acids. Trimming stripped 4 bases from V and 1 base from J, with 11 bases between. Per the germline V gene, CDR1 is GTSNPN and CDR2 is SVGIG (reference sequence). The DNA of the CDR3 is TGTGCCTGGACCGGGGACGGATCCTACGAGCAGTACTTC. This codes for CAWTGDGSYEQYF.

This chain connects TRBV2 to TRBJ1-6; 7 bases are a match to TRBD1. The CDR3 consists of 15 residues. J gave up 8 bases and V 4 bases, and 8 bases lay outside the gene matches. Germline V gene lookup returns CDR1 SNHLY and CDR2 FYNNEI. As DNA, the CDR3 is TGTGCCAGCAGTGCGGGAGTCAGGGGGGATTCACCCCTCCACTTT. As protein: CASSAGVRGDSPLHF.

This chain connects TRBV9 to TRBJ2-3; possible D gene TRBD2, 5 bases. Germline assignment: CDR1 SGDLS and CDR2 YYNGEE. Trimming left V 0 bases short and J 0 bases short, with 11 bases between. The CDR3 is made up of 16 amino acids. CDR3 sequence: CASSVGARGSTDTQYF. CDR3 sequence (DNA): TGTGCCAGCAGCGTAGGTGCAAGAGGGAGCACAGATACGCAGTATTTT.

The V and J genes are TRBV7-2 and TRBJ2-7; 8 positions agree with TRBD2. This CDR3 contains 17 residues. The junction had 11 bases not matched to a gene; V was cut back by 4 bases and J by 0 bases. From germline, CDR1 is SGHTA and CDR2 FQGNSA. CDR3 protein: CASSSQSSGPSSYEQYF. CDR3 bases: TGTGCCAGCAGCTCGCAATCTAGCGGGCCTAGCTCCTACGAGCAGTACTTC.

This clonotype came up a few times. The CDR3 spells CASLHLLSGEGPNEQFF. The DNA of the CDR3 is TGTGCCAGCCTCCACCTACTATCGGGAGAAGGGCCCAATGAGCAGTTCTTC. The chain combines TRBV7-2 with TRBJ2-1; a possible D gene is TRBD2 (6 bases). V was cut by 8 bases and J by 6 bases, with 26 bases left in between. Germline V gene data show CDR1 as SGHTA and CDR2 as FQGNSA. The CDR3 sequence is 17 residues long.

Details on this clonotype: Just one base apart from a much larger clone, this may be a read error. This rearrangement joins TRBV2 to TRBJ1-5; D may be TRBD1 (5 bases). Germline CDR1 and CDR2: SNHLY and FYNNEI. The V end lost 3 bases, the J end lost 3 bases, and 12 bases lay between the germline ends. The CDR3 runs to 15 residues. The CDR3 DNA follows: TGTGCCAGCAGTGATAAGGGGACCACCAATCAGCCCCAGCATTTT. Amino acids: CASSDKGTTNQPQHF.

CDR3 bases: TGTGCCAGCAGCTCTCCGGGACTAGCGGGGGTCGAGGTCCAGTACTTC. Protein: CASSSPGLAGVEVQYF. The V call is TRBV7-2, the J call TRBJ2-5; 14 nucleotides match TRBD2. V lost 4 bases, J lost 10 bases, and 11 bases stayed unmatched. This CDR3 region has 16 residues. The germline V gene encodes CDR1 SGHTA and CDR2 FQGNSA.

This clonotype showed up just a few times. J is TRBJ2-1 and V is TRBV5-1; no clear D. Per germline, CDR1 SGHRS and CDR2 YFSETQ. V was pared by 5 bases and J by 0 bases, with 9 bases between. This CDR3 comprises 14 residues. The chain's CDR3 is CASRVESSYNEQFF. Written as DNA, the CDR3 is TGCGCCAGCAGGGTGGAAAGCTCCTACAATGAGCAGTTCTTC.

The CDR3 region has the DNA TGTGCCAGCAGCCTTCGGATGCGCGAGCAGTACTTC. Its translation is CASSLRMREQYF. This chain connects TRBV11-2 to TRBJ2-7; D is undetermined. In germline, CDR1 is SGHAT, CDR2 FQNNGV. V gave up 5 bases and J gave up 6 bases, with 11 bases separating them. The CDR3 is 12 residues long.

This clonotype was counted a few times. A junction boundary mismatches the germline segment, possibly from a read error. The V gene is TRBV27, the J gene TRBJ2-7; D not certain. CDR1 is MNHEY, CDR2 SMNVEV, per germline (reference sequence). There are 11 residues in the CDR3. The CDR3 loop is CATSDTYEQYF. In DNA, the CDR3 is TGTGCCACCAGTGATACCTACGAGCAGTACTTC.

This clonotype was picked up a small number of times. The rearrangement uses TRBV13 and TRBJ2-7; possible D gene TRBD2, 5 bases. Germline CDR1 is PRHDT and CDR2 is FYEKMQ (reference sequence). The V gene lost 2 bases and the J gene lost 6 bases, with 11 bases spanning the gap. CDR3 length: 13 amino acids. The CDR3 coding sequence is TGTGCCAGCAGCTTAAGGAGAGGAGGCGAGCAGTACTTC. It specifies CASSLRRGGEQYF.